The source of this TCR beta chain is a study of T cells after yellow fever vaccination. Points from the study as a whole: A limited proportion of clonotypes was detected within both the CD4 and CD8 compartments.

TCRdb reanalysed the 5' RACE reads using MiXCR and keeps one entry per CDR3 protein. The repertoire consists of approximately 250,000 distinct CDR3 sequences, with roughly 5.6% occurring once and the leading ten covering roughly 3%. V dropped 4 bases and J dropped 4; count of bases not matched to a gene: 4. Germline V gene lookup returns CDR1 MDHEN and CDR2 SYDVKM. CDR3 size: 14 residues. A remark on this clonotype: The target antigen is unknown.

The receptor's source is a man between 18 and 35 years old who received the YFV17D yellow fever vaccine. The material was CD4+ T cells sorted from PBMCs, obtained on the day of the yellow fever booster vaccination. The V gene is TRBV28, the J gene TRBJ2-7; 10 bases fit TRBD1. CDR3 sequence (DNA): TGTGCCAGCAGTTATCCGGGACAGGGGTACGAGCAGTACGTC. This encodes CASSYPGQGYEQYV.